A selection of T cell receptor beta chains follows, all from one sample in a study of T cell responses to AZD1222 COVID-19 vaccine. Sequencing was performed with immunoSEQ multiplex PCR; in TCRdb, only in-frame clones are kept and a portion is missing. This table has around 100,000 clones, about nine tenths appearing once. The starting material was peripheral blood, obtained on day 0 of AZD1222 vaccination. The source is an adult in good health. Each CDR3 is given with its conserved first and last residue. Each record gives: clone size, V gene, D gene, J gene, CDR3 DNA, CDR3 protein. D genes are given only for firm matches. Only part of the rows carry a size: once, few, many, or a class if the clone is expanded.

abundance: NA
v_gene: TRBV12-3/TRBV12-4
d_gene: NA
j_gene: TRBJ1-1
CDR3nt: TGTGCCAGCAGTTGGCAGGTGAACACTGAAGCTTTCTTT
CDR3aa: CASSWQVNTEAFF

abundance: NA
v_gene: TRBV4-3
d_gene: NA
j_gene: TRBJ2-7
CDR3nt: TGCGCCAGCAGCCAAGATGAGGCCAGAGCTAACTACGAGCAGTACTTC
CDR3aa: CASSQDEARANYEQYF

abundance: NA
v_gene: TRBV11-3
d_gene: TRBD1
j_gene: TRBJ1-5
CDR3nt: TGTGCCAGCAGCAGAAATATGGACAGGGTATTTCCTTATAGCAATCAGCCCCAGCATTTT
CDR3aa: CASSRNMDRVFPYSNQPQHF

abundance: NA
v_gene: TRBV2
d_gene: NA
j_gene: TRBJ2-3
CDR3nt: TGTGCCAGCAGTCGGGCCCTTAGCACAGATACGCAGTATTTT
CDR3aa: CASSRALSTDTQYF

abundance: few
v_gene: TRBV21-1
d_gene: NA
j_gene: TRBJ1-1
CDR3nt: TGTGCCAACAACCTCCCGGGCCAGGGGAGTCACGGGCCTGAAGCTTTCTTT
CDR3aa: CANNLPGQGSHGPEAFF

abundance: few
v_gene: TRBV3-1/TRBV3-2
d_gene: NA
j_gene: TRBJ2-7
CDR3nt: TGTGCCAGCAGCCAATCCGGGCCTCACTCCTACGAGCAGTACTTC
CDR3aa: CASSQSGPHSYEQYF

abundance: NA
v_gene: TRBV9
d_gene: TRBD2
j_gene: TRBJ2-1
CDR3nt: TGTGCCAGCAGCGTCCAGACTAGCGTAGCGGGAGGGCTCTTACATGAGCAGTTCTTC
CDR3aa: CASSVQTSVAGGLLHEQFF

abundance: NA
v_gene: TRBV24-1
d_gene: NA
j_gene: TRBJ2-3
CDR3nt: TGTGCCACCAGTGATTTGGGAGAGGGAGATACGCAGTATTTT
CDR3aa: CATSDLGEGDTQYF

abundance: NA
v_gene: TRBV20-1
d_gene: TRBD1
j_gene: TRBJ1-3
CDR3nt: TGCAGTGCTAGTAAGACAGGGGGAAACACCATATATTTT
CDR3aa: CSASKTGGNTIYF

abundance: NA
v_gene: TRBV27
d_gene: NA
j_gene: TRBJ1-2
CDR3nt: TGTGCCAGCAGTTTATCCTGGGCCTCCTCGGGCTATGGCTACACCTTC
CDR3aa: CASSLSWASSGYGYTF

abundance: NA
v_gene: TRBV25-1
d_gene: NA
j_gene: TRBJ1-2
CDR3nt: TGTGCCAGCAGCAGTGAGGGGGGCTATGGCTACACCTTC
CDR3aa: CASSSEGGYGYTF

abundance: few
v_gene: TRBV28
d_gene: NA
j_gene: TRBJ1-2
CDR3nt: TGTGCCAGCAGTTTAAGGGGAATCTATGGCTACACCTTC
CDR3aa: CASSLRGIYGYTF

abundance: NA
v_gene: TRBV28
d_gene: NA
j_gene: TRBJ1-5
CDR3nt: TGTGCCAGCAGGGGGAGCAATCAGCCCCAGCATTTT
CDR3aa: CASRGSNQPQHF

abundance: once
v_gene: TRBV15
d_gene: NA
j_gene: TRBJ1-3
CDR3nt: TGTGCCACCAGCAGCAGGGGAGCCTCTGGAAACACCATATATTTT
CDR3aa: CATSSRGASGNTIYF

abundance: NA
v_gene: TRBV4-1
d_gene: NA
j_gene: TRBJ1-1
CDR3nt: TGCGCCAGCAGCCAAGGCCTCAGCGGGGTTAGTCGGAACACTGAAGCTTTCTTT
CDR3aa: CASSQGLSGVSRNTEAFF

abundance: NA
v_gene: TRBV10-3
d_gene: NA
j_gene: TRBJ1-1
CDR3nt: TGTGCCTCGGCGGGGCGCACTGAAGCTTTCTTT
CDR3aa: CASAGRTEAFF

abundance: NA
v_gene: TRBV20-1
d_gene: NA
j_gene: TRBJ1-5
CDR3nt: TGCAGTGCTAGTGGGCAGGTCAATCAGCCCCAGCATTTT
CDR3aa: CSASGQVNQPQHF

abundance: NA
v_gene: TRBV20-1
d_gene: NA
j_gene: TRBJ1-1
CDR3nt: TGCAGTGGACTGGCTACAACTGAAGCTTTCTTT
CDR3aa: CSGLATTEAFF

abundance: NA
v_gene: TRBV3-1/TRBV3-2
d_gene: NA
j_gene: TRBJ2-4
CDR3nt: TGTGCCAGCAGCCAAGAACAGAACATTCAGTACTTC
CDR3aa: CASSQEQNIQYF

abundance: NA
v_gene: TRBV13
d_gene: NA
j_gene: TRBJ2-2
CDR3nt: TGTGCCAGCAGCTCAAACACCGGGGAGCTGTTTTTT
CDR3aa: CASSSNTGELFF

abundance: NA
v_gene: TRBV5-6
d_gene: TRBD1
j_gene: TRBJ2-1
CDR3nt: TGTGCCAGCAGCTTGGAAGGGGGCATCCCCTCCTACAATGAGCAGTTCTTC
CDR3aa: CASSLEGGIPSYNEQFF

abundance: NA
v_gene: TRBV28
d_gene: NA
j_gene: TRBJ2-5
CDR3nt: TGTGCCAGCAGTTTACCCCGAACTAGCACGGAGACCCAGTACTTC
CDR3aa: CASSLPRTSTETQYF

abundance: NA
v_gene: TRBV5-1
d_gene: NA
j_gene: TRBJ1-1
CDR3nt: TGCGCCAGCAGCTTGTCTGGCTCCCCTGAAGCTTTCTTT
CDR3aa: CASSLSGSPEAFF